The text below deals with one T cell receptor beta chain. V lost 2 bases and J lost 2; bases outside the gene matches: 4. This CDR3 is 15 amino acids long. Germline V gene data show CDR1 as SGHTS and CDR2 as YDEGEE. This sample is drawn from a study of T cell changes during pregnancy in multiple sclerosis. Method: immunoSEQ multiplex PCR; TCRdb's copy keeps in-frame clones and lacks some. This sample has approximately 110,000 clones, with approximately 90% found just once. This chain joins TRBV5-8 and TRBJ2-5; TRBD1 matches at 9 bases. The TCR was taken from a female donor with multiple sclerosis, enrolled in a pregnancy study. Sequencing used peripheral blood, obtained after pregnancy. CDR3 DNA: TGTGCCAGCAGCTTCGGGACAGGGTGGCAAGAGACCCAGTACTTC. Its translation is CASSFGTGWQETQYF.